This paragraph reports one T cell receptor beta chain. The data originate from a study of blood T cell repertoires in COVID-19. The V and J ends lost 6 bases and 5 bases respectively, with 13 bases between them. The CDR3 contains 13 residues. Repertoires were generated with immunoSEQ multiplex PCR, while TCRdb's copy carries only in-frame clones and drops some. The profile shows about 170,000 clones, 83% of them singletons. Material: peripheral blood. This receptor was taken from a woman in her 70s who had recovered from COVID-19. The chain joins TRBV12-3 or TRBV12-4 to TRBJ1-1; maybe TRBD1 (5 bases). The CDR3 protein is CASSNGGGTEAFF. CDR3 sequence (DNA): TGTGCCAGCAGCAACGGGGGGGGGACTGAAGCTTTCTTT.